Below, 3 T cell receptor beta chains from the same sample are listed, as sequenced in a study of T cell responses to AZD1222 COVID-19 vaccine. The assay was immunoSEQ multiplex PCR, and TCRdb's table has in-frame clones only and misses some. The sample consists of about 130,000 clones, 88% of them appearing once. The source material was peripheral blood, sampled on day 0 of AZD1222 vaccination. The receptors here all came from an adult in good health.

The gene calls are TRBV18 and TRBJ1-2, with unresolved D. The CDR3 has 13 residues. The V gene's germline CDR1 is KGHSH and CDR2 LQKENI. V gave up 6 bases and J gave up 6 bases, with 14 bases separating them. The CDR3 region has the DNA TGTGCCAGCTCCTATGACACTATTCATGGCTACACCTTC. Its translation: CASSYDTIHGYTF.

The chain joins TRBV9 to TRBJ2-3, with D uncertain. Trimming shortened V by 0 bases and J by 2 bases, and 1 base separated the two germline ends. This CDR3 has 12 amino acids. CDR1 is SGDLS, CDR2 YYNGEE, per germline. The CDR3 DNA is TGTGCCAGCAGCGTAGCCACAGATACGCAGTATTTT. This codes for CASSVATDTQYF.

The V gene is TRBV5-1, the J gene TRBJ1-5; no clear D. Germline loops: CDR1 SGHRS, CDR2 YFSETQ. The CDR3 loop spans 14 amino acids. V was clipped by 1 base and J by 1 base, with 6 bases between them. DNA for the CDR3: TGCGCCAGCAGCTTGCCGGGGAGCAATCAGCCCCAGCATTTT. Its protein product is CASSLPGSNQPQHF.